The 17 T cell receptor beta chains below were found in one sample sequenced in a study of T cells after yellow fever vaccination. A single record per CDR3 protein comes from TCRdb applying MiXCR to the 5' RACE reads. The profile shows fewer than 450,000 distinct CDR3 sequences, around 8.1% of them singletons. The sample was PBMCs, taken about 49 days after the first yellow fever vaccination. These receptors all stem from a man younger than 35 who received the YFV17D yellow fever vaccine.

J is TRBJ1-1 and V is TRBV5-1; D is ambiguous. This CDR3 is built from 15 residues. Trimming removed 1 base from V and 4 bases from J, with 14 bases in between. CDR1 SGHRS and CDR2 YFSETQ come from the germline V gene. CDR3 bases: TGCGCCAGCAGCTTGCAAGTGCTTGGAGGCACTGAAGCTTTCTTT. Amino acids: CASSLQVLGGTEAFF.

This clonotype was observed a handful of times. This chain uses TRBV12-3 or TRBV12-4 with TRBJ2-1; D gene uncertain. The CDR3 has 12 amino acids. V was clipped by 7 bases and J by 3 bases, with 7 bases between them. In nucleotides, the CDR3 is TGTGCCAGCAAGGTGAACTACAATGAGCAGTTCTTC. It translates to CASKVNYNEQFF.

This chain links TRBV20-1 with TRBJ1-1, with 7 bases lining up with TRBD1. The CDR3 spans 20 residues. After removal of 0 bases from V and 1 base from J, the junction contained 20 bases not matched to a gene. Germline V gene data show CDR1 as DFQATT and CDR2 as SNEGSKA (reference sequence). The CDR3 bases are TGCAGTGCTAGAGATCTACGAGAGTGGTTGAAGGGGACAGAGAACACTGAAGCTTTCTTT. This translates into CSARDLREWLKGTENTEAFF.

The CDR3 sequence is CATSVLAGVLTDTQYF. The CDR3 DNA sequence: TGTGCCACCAGTGTCCTAGCGGGGGTGCTCACAGATACGCAGTATTTT. This rearrangement joins TRBV15 to TRBJ2-3; TRBD2 matches at 10 bases. The CDR3 contains 16 residues. CDR1 and CDR2 from the germline V gene are LNHNV and YYDKDF (reference sequence). After removal of 6 bases from V and 2 bases from J, the junction contained 8 bases not matched to a gene.

The chain carries TRBV7-2 and TRBJ1-2, with D uncertain. The V gene lost 2 bases and the J gene lost 8 bases, with 9 bases spanning the gap. Germline CDR1 and CDR2: SGHTA and FQGNSA. This CDR3 spans 12 amino acids. CDR3 DNA sequence: TGTGCCAGCAGCTTACAGTCTCGAGGCTACACCTTC. This encodes CASSLQSRGYTF. Combining the CDR3 with reference TRBV7-2 and TRBJ1-2 gives the whole variable domain GAGVSQSPSNKVTEKGKDVELRCDPISGHTALYWYRQSLGQGLEFLIYFQGNSAPDKSGLPSDRFSAERTGGSVSTLTIQRTQQEDSAVYLCASSLQSRGYTFGSGTRLTVV.

This chain's CDR3 is CASGILLNEQFF. In DNA form, the CDR3 reads TGTGCCAGCGGGATCCTCCTCAATGAGCAGTTCTTC. This chain links TRBV7-9 with TRBJ2-1; no firm D call. Germline CDR1 SEHNR, CDR2 FQNEAQ (reference sequence). This CDR3 has 12 residues. Trimming took off 8 bases at V and 6 bases at J, with 11 bases between the two ends.

The CDR3 DNA follows: TGTGCCAGCAGCCGATCACCCTTTCACGTTACAGGGAGTAGGACTAATGAAAAACTGTTTTTT. This encodes CASSRSPFHVTGSRTNEKLFF. This chain uses TRBV11-2 with TRBJ1-4, with D possibly being TRBD1 (6 bases). The CDR3 spans 21 residues. V lost 5 bases and J lost 2, with 30 bases in between. CDR1 is SGHAT, CDR2 FQNNGV, per germline.

On this clonotype itself: A read error may be the cause here, since a much bigger clone is one base away. The genes are TRBV9 and TRBJ2-5, with 10 positions matching TRBD1. The CDR3 length is 16 residues. Germline-derived CDR1 and CDR2 are SGDLS and YYNGEE. CDR3 amino acids: CAISVAGTGARETQYF. CDR3 coding DNA: TGTGCCATCAGCGTAGCCGGGACAGGGGCCCGAGAGACCCAGTACTTC.

This clonotype was seen at least ten times. The gene calls are TRBV7-9 and TRBJ2-5; D is undetermined. Germline lookup yields CDR1 SEHNR and CDR2 FQNEAQ (reference sequence). The CDR3 extends over 14 amino acids. Trimming pared 3 bases from V and 1 base from J, leaving 9 bases between. The CDR3 is CASSLPLVQETQYF. The DNA for the CDR3 is TGTGCCAGCAGCTTGCCCCTCGTCCAAGAGACCCAGTACTTC. Drawing the rest from reference TRBV7-9 and TRBJ2-5, the complete variable domain is DTGVSQNPRHKITKRGQNVTFRCDPISEHNRLYWYRQTLGQGPEFLTYFQNEAQLEKSRLLSDRFSAERPKGSFSTLEIQRTEQGDSAMYLCASSLPLVQETQYFGPGTRLLVL.

This clonotype occurred many times. CDR3 sequence (DNA): TGTGCCAGCAGTTACTTAGCGGGGGGTTCCCATGAGCAGTTCTTC. Its translation: CASSYLAGGSHEQFF. J is TRBJ2-1 and V is TRBV6-5; 10 bases map to TRBD2. The CDR3 covers 15 residues. V lost 1 base and J lost 8; bases outside the gene matches: 5. CDR1 and CDR2 (germline): MNHEY, SVGAGI.

This chain uses TRBV6-1 with TRBJ2-1, with 8 bases identical to TRBD1. Losses at the gene ends were 4 bases for V and 8 bases for J; bases not matched to a gene: 13. The CDR3 extends over 16 amino acids. CDR1 is MNHNS and CDR2 is SASEGT in the germline V gene. CDR3 residues: CASSGPQGVPKHEQFF. CDR3 coding DNA: TGTGCCAGCAGTGGCCCACAGGGGGTCCCCAAGCATGAGCAGTTCTTC.

This clonotype was recorded at least ten times. This chain joins TRBV7-6 and TRBJ1-1; maybe TRBD1 (5 bases). This CDR3 is 16 amino acids long. Trimming shortened V by 2 bases and J by 0 bases, and 13 bases separated the two germline ends. Looked up from germline, CDR1 is SGHVS and CDR2 is FNYEAQ. CDR3 bases: TGTGCCAGCAGCTTATCCCAGGGTAAAATGAACACTGAAGCTTTCTTT. This encodes CASSLSQGKMNTEAFF.

This clonotype was counted a few times. The chain is built from TRBV6-1 and TRBJ2-4; 8 positions agree with TRBD2. With V trimmed by 6 bases and J by 8 bases, 9 bases remained unmatched. CDR1 and CDR2 from the germline V gene are MNHNS and SASEGT. The CDR3 totals 14 residues. The CDR3 loop reads CASRAPAGGDIQYF. For the CDR3, the DNA is TGTGCCAGCAGGGCCCCGGCGGGGGGTGACATTCAGTACTTC.

The chain links TRBV7-9 to TRBJ1-1; D remains unclear. CDR1 is SEHNR and CDR2 is FQNEAQ in the germline V gene (reference sequence). The V and J ends lost 4 bases and 11 bases respectively, with 17 bases between them. CDR3 length: 13 amino acids. This chain's CDR3 is CASSSGHSSMAFF. The CDR3 nucleotides read TGTGCCAGCAGCTCTGGGCACTCATCAATGGCTTTCTTT.

This clonotype was recorded many times. The chain is built from TRBV5-1 and TRBJ2-5; 9 bases are shared with TRBD1. CDR1 and CDR2 (germline): SGHRS, YFSETQ. There are 15 residues in the CDR3. The V and J ends lost 4 bases and 5 bases, in that order; junction bases with no gene match: 9. CDR3 in amino acids: CASSVNRGHEETQYF. For the CDR3, the DNA is TGCGCCAGCAGCGTCAACAGGGGGCATGAGGAGACCCAGTACTTC.

The table lists this clonotype with many counts. The chain combines TRBV5-1 with TRBJ2-7, with 7 bases that match TRBD2. Germline assignment: CDR1 SGHRS and CDR2 YFSETQ. Trimming removed 4 bases from V and 9 bases from J; junction bases left unmatched: 7. The CDR3 spans 12 residues. The CDR3 reads CASSPGEGAQYF. The DNA for the CDR3 is TGCGCCAGCAGCCCTGGGGAGGGAGCGCAGTACTTC.

This clonotype has just a few counts. J is TRBJ1-6 and V is TRBV5-1; D gene unclear. The V gene's germline CDR1 is SGHRS and CDR2 YFSETQ. The CDR3 has 13 residues. The V end lost 2 bases, the J end lost 10 bases, and 10 bases lay between the germline ends. CDR3 bases: TGCGCCAGCAGCTTAGCCGGGAGATCACCCCTCCACTTT. It codes for CASSLAGRSPLHF.